This T cell receptor (beta chain) was captured in a study of blood T cell repertoires in COVID-19. Turning to the study itself: T cells, B-cell-depleted T cells, or PBMCs supplied cDNA or gDNA.

V lost 10 bases to trimming and J lost 0 bases; unmatched junction nucleotides: 8. This CDR3 comprises 15 residues. The V gene's germline CDR1 is KGHDR and CDR2 SFDVKD. Original handling: Amplification of reference gene primers was used by the study to estimate nucleated cell counts. This table comes from immunoSEQ multiplex PCR, and its TCRdb copy is limited to in-frame clones, with some not included. The V and J calls and the clone size are those of that table, but D and trimming were determined from the DNA. The sample carries 150,000 to 200,000 clones, about 83% recorded once. This clonotype was obtained from a man younger than 35 with active or convalescent COVID-19. The chain couples TRBV24-1 to TRBJ2-3, with TRBD2 matching over 8 bases. Sequencing was done on a sample of peripheral blood. CDR3 nucleotide sequence: TGTGCCACTGGGGATAGCGGGAAGAGCACAGATACGCAGTATTTT. Its protein product is CATGDSGKSTDTQYF.